The source of this T cell receptor beta chain is a study of blood T cell repertoires in COVID-19. The ends lost 2 bases at V and 7 bases at J; junction bases unmatched: 13. This CDR3 region has 16 residues. Per germline, CDR1 SGHRS and CDR2 YFSETQ. Some clones are missing from TCRdb's copy, which holds only in-frame ones; the method was immunoSEQ multiplex PCR. Of approximately 470,000 clones listed, 70% to 90% are singletons. The sequence derives from a human donor in a cohort sampled during active COVID-19. Sequenced sample: peripheral blood. The J gene is TRBJ2-3, the V gene TRBV5-1, with 7 bases that match TRBD2. CDR3 loop: CASSFTTSPLLNTQYF. In nucleotides, the CDR3 is TGCGCCAGCAGCTTTACGACTAGCCCCCTCTTAAATACGCAGTATTTT.